This entry lists 7 T cell receptor beta chains sequenced from one sample in a study of human T cells and chemical hapten exposure. Time point denoted: pre-sensitization, week 0. Specified treatment: therapeutic diphenylcyclopropenone sensitization with weekly scalp DPC. TCRdb re-derived calls from the RACE reads in MiXCR, one entry per CDR3 protein. The sample shows a few hundred thousand distinct CDR3 sequences, approximately 5% of them seen only once. Sequencing used whole blood, obtained in connection with sensitization to the hapten diphenylcyclopropenone (DPC). Receptor source: a woman in her late teens or twenties with alopecia areata. Some clones in this sample may be carry-over from other donors' samples.

This clonotype has ten or more counts. The V and J genes are TRBV7-3 and TRBJ1-3; 7 bases are a match to TRBD1. Germline loops: CDR1 SGHTA, CDR2 FQGTGA. V was pared by 4 bases and J by 8 bases, with 8 bases of the junction left unmatched. The CDR3 has 14 residues. The CDR3 reads CASSSGQAGDTIYF. The CDR3 DNA is TGTGCCAGCAGCTCTGGACAGGCCGGAGACACCATATATTTT.

The chain has TRBV29-1 and TRBJ1-1, with 12 bases matching TRBD1. V lost 5 bases, J lost 11 bases, and 9 bases stayed unmatched. Germline CDR1 SQVTM, CDR2 ANQGSEA. This CDR3 is built from 13 residues. The DNA of the CDR3 is TGCAGCGTTTCTCCGGGACAGGGGGCGCGGGCTTTCTTT. Translation gives CSVSPGQGARAFF.

The gene calls are TRBV28 and TRBJ1-5; TRBD1 agrees at 8 bases. In germline, CDR1 is MDHEN, CDR2 SYDVKM. The CDR3 sequence is 15 residues long. J gave up 5 bases and V 6 bases, and 9 bases lay outside the gene matches. The CDR3 DNA follows: TGTGCCAGCAGAAGATGGGACAGGTCTGATCAGCCCCAGCATTTT. Protein sequence: CASRRWDRSDQPQHF.

This clonotype was recorded at least ten times. The chain combines TRBV11-1 with TRBJ2-7; 9 bases map to TRBD1. V lost 0 bases and J lost 1; bases outside the gene matches: 1. This CDR3 is built from 15 residues. Germline assignment: CDR1 SGHAT and CDR2 FQDESV (reference sequence). CDR3 DNA: TGTGCCAGCAGCTTAGCCGGGACAGGGTCCTACGAGCAGTACTTC. It translates to CASSLAGTGSYEQYF.

The rearrangement joins TRBV14 to TRBJ1-2, with 8 bases lining up with TRBD1. CDR3 length: 15 amino acids. Trimming removed 3 bases from V and 3 bases from J; junction bases left unmatched: 6. Germline loops: CDR1 SGHDN, CDR2 FVKESK. Here the CDR3 reads CASSQNQGAHYGYTF. The DNA of the CDR3 is TGTGCCAGCAGCCAGAACCAGGGGGCACACTATGGCTACACCTTC.

The chain couples TRBV6-2 or TRBV6-3 to TRBJ2-1, with D possibly TRBD1 on 6 matching bases. The CDR3 covers 14 residues. Germline V gene sequence: CDR1 MNHEY, CDR2 SVGEGT. The germline V and J ends were trimmed by 8 bases and 0 bases, with 11 bases remaining between them. CDR3 coding DNA: TGTGCCAGCGGGAAGACAGGCTCCTACAATGAGCAGTTCTTC. It encodes CASGKTGSYNEQFF.

This clonotype has just a few counts. CDR3 in DNA: TGTGCCAGCAGCTTTGAACTCTCCTACGAGCAGTACTTC. This translates into CASSFELSYEQYF. The gene calls are TRBV7-2 and TRBJ2-7; D ambiguous. Germline CDR1 and CDR2: SGHTA and FQGNSA. The CDR3 length is 13 residues. The V and J ends lost 3 bases and 0 bases respectively, with 6 bases between them. Supplemented by reference TRBV7-2 and TRBJ2-7, the full variable domain reads GAGVSQSPSNKVTEKGKDVELRCDPISGHTALYWYRQSLGQGLEFLIYFQGNSAPDKSGLPSDRFSAERTGGSVSTLTIQRTQQEDSAVYLCASSFELSYEQYFGPGTRLTVT.